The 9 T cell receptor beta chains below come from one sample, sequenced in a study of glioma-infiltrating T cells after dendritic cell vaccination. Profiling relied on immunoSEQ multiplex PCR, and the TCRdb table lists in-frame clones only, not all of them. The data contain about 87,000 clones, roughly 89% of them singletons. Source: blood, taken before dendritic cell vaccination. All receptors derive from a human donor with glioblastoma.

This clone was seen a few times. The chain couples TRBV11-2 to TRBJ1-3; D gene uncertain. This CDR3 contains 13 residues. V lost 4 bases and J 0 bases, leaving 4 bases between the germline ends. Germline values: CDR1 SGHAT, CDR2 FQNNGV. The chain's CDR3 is CASSSFSGNTIYF. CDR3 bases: TGTGCCAGCAGCTCCTTCTCTGGAAACACCATATATTTT.

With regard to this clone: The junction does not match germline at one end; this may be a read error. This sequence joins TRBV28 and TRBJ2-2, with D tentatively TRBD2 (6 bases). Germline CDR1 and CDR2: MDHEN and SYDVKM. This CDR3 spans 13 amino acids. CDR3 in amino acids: CASRKQVPGGLFF. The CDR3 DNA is TGTGCCAGCAGAAAACAGGTCCCCGGGGGGCTGTTTTTT.

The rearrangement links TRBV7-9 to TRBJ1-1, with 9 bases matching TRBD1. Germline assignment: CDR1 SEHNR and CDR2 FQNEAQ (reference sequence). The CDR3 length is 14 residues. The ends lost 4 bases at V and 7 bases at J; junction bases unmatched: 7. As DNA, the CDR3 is TGTGCCAGCAGCTCCCGCCGACAGGGGGTTGAAGCTTTCTTT. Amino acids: CASSSRRQGVEAFF.

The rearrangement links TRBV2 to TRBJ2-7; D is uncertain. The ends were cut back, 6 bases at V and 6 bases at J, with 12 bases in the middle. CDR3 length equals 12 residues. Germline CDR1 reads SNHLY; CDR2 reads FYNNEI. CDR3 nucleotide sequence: TGTGCCAGCAGCAACGTTGACTCCGAGCAGTACTTC. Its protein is CASSNVDSEQYF.

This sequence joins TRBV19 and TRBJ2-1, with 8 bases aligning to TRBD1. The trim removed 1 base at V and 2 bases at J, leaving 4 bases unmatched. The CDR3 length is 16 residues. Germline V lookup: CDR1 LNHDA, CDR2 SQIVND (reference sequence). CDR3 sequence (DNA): TGTGCCAGTAGTATAGCAAAACAGGGGGCCTACAATGAGCAGTTCTTC. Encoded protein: CASSIAKQGAYNEQFF.

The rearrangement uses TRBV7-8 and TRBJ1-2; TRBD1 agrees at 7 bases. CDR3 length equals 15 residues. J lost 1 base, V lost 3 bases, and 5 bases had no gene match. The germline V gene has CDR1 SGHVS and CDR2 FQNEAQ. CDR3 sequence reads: CASSLRTGDNYGYTF. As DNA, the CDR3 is TGTGCCAGCAGCTTGAGAACAGGGGATAACTATGGCTACACCTTC.

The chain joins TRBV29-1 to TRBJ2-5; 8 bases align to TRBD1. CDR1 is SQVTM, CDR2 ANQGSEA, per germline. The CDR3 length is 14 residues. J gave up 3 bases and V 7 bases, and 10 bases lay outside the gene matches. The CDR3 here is CSAAVTGAKETQYF. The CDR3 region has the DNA TGCAGCGCCGCAGTGACAGGGGCGAAAGAGACCCAGTACTTC.

This CDR3 is CASRWGPSDTQYF. CDR3 coding DNA: TGTGCCAGCAGATGGGGGCCGTCAGATACGCAGTATTTT. The chain joins TRBV5-4 to TRBJ2-3; TRBD1 is a possible D gene (6 bases). V was pared by 5 bases and J by 4 bases, with 11 bases between. The CDR3 has 13 residues. From germline, CDR1 is SGHNT and CDR2 YYREEE (reference sequence).

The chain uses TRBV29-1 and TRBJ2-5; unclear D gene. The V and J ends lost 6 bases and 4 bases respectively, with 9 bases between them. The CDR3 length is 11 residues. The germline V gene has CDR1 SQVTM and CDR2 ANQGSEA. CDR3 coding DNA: TGCAGCGTCGCCCTCGGAGAGACCCAGTACTTC. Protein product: CSVALGETQYF. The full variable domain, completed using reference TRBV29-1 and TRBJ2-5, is SAVISQKPSRDICQRGTSLTIQCQVDSQVTMMFWYRQQPGQSLTLIATANQGSEATYESGFVIDKFPISRPNLTFSTLTVSNMSPEDSSIYLCSVALGETQYFGPGTRLLVL.